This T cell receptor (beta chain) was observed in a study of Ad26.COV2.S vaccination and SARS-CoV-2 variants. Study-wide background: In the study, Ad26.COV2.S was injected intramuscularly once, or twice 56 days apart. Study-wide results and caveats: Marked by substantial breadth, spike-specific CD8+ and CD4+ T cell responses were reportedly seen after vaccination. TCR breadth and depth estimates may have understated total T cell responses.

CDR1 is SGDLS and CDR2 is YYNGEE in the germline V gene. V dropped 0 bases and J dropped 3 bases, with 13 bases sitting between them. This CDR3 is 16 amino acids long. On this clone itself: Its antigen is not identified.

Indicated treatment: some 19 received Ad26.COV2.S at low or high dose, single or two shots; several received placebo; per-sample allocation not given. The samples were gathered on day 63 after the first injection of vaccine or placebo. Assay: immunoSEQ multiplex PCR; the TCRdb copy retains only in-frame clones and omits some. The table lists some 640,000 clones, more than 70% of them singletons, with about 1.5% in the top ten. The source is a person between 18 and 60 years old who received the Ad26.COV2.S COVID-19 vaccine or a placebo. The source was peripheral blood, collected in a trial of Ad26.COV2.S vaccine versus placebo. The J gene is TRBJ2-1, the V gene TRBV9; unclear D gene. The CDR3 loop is CASSVEESAHYNEQFF. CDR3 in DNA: TGTGCCAGCAGCGTAGAGGAGAGCGCCCACTACAATGAGCAGTTCTTC.